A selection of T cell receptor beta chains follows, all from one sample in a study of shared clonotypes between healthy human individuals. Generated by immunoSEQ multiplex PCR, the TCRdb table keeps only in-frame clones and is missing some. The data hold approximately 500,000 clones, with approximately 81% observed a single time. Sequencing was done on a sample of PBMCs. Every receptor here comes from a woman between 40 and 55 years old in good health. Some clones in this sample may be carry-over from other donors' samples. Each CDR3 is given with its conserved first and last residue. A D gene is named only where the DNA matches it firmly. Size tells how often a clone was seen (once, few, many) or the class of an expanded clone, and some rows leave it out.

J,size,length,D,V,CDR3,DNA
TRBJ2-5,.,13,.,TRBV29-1,CSVRRGGRETQYF,TGCAGCGTCCGTAGAGGCGGTCGGGAGACCCAGTACTTC
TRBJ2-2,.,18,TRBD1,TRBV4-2,CASSSRLGTGVIAGELFF,TGTGCCAGCAGCTCCCGCCTGGGAACAGGGGTAATTGCCGGGGAGCTGTTTTTT
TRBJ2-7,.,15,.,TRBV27,CASSSEGAGSYEQYF,TGTGCCAGCAGTTCGGAGGGGGCGGGATCCTACGAGCAGTACTTC
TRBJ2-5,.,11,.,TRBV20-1,CSAEHQETQYF,TGCAGTGCTGAGCACCAAGAGACCCAGTACTTC
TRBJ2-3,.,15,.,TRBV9,CASSVGVVLTDTQYF,TGTGCCAGCAGCGTGGGAGTTGTGCTGACAGATACGCAGTATTTT
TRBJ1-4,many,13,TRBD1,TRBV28,CASHQGGDEKLFF,TGTGCCAGCCACCAGGGGGGGGATGAAAAACTGTTTTTT
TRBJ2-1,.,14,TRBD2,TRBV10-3,CAISAVSGRDKQFF,TGTGCCATCAGTGCCGTGAGCGGGAGGGATAAGCAGTTCTTC
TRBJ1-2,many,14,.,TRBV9,CASSSKSGNYGYTF,TGTGCCAGCAGCTCCAAGTCTGGTAACTATGGCTACACCTTC
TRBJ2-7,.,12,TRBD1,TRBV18,CASSRQGAAQYF,TGTGCCAGCTCACGCCAGGGGGCAGCGCAGTACTTC
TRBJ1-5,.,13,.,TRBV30,CAWSLGSNQPQHF,TGTGCCTGGAGTTTAGGTAGCAATCAGCCCCAGCATTTT
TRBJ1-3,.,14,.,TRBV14,CASKINLEGNTIYF,TGTGCCAGCAAAATCAATCTCGAAGGAAACACCATATATTTT
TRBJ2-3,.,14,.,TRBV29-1,CSVVRQGGADTQYF,TGCAGCGTTGTGAGGCAGGGGGGGGCAGATACGCAGTATTTT
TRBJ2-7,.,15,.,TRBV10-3,CAIGVSGTYSYEQYF,TGTGCCATCGGAGTCTCCGGGACGTATTCCTACGAGCAGTACTTC
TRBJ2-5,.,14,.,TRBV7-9,CASSLARGSETQYF,TGTGCCAGCAGCTTAGCGCGAGGGTCAGAGACCCAGTACTTC
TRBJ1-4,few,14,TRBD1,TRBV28,CASRPGQDLLVMFF,TGTGCCAGCAGGCCGGGACAGGACTTACTTGTCATGTTTTTT
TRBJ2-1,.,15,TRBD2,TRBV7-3,CASSAGASGFNEQFF,TGTGCCAGCAGCGCCGGGGCTAGCGGTTTTAATGAGCAGTTCTTC
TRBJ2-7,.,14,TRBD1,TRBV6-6,CASSTGNRGHEQYF,TGTGCCAGCAGTACCGGGAACAGGGGGCACGAGCAGTACTTC
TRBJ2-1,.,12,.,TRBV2,CASSEERVKQFF,TGTGCCAGCAGTGAAGAGCGAGTTAAGCAGTTCTTC
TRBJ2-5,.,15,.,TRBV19,CASSQQVGFQETQYF,TGTGCCAGTAGTCAACAGGTGGGTTTCCAAGAGACCCAGTACTTC
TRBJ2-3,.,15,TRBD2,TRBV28,CASSSSSGYTDTQYF,TGTGCCAGCAGTAGCTCTAGCGGATACACAGATACGCAGTATTTT
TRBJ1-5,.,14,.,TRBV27,CASSPGRSNQPQHF,TGTGCCAGCAGCCCCGGGAGGAGCAATCAGCCCCAGCATTTT
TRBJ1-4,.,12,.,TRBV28,CASSFLAEKLFF,TGTGCCAGCAGTTTTCTGGCCGAAAAACTGTTTTTT
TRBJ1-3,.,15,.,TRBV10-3,CAISVGTNSGNTIYF,TGTGCCATCAGTGTCGGGACCAACTCTGGAAACACCATATATTTT
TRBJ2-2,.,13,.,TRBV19,CASKIEGSGELFF,TGTGCCAGTAAAATCGAGGGGTCCGGGGAGCTGTTTTTT
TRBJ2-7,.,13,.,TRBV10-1,CASSESQFGEQYF,TGCGCCAGCAGTGAGTCCCAATTTGGCGAGCAGTACTTC
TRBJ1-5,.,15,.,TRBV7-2,CASSFQVDSNQPQHF,TGTGCCAGCAGCTTTCAAGTAGATAGCAATCAGCCCCAGCATTTT
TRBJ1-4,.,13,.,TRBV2,CASSGTWGEKLFF,TGTGCCAGCAGTGGTACTTGGGGAGAAAAACTGTTTTTT
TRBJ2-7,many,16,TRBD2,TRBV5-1,CASSLGLLAGGDEQYF,TGCGCCAGCAGCTTGGGATTACTAGCGGGAGGTGATGAGCAGTACTTC
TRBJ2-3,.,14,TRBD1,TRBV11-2,CASSRDRLTDTQYF,TGTGCCAGCAGCCGGGACAGGTTAACAGATACGCAGTATTTT
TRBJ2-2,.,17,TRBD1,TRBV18,CASSPPTGTENTGELFF,TGTGCCAGCTCACCACCGACCGGGACAGAGAACACCGGGGAGCTGTTTTTT
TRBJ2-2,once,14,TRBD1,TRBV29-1,CSVGRTGGTGELFF,TGCAGCGTTGGCCGGACAGGGGGCACCGGGGAGCTGTTTTTT
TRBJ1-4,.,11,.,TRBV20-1,CSAKQNEKLFF,TGCAGTGCTAAACAGAATGAAAAACTGTTTTTT
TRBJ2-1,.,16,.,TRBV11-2,CASSIRAGTTNNEQFF,TGTGCCAGCAGCATACGAGCCGGGACGACTAACAATGAGCAGTTCTTC
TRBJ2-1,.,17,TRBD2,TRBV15,CATSRDRGDFGYNEQFF,TGTGCCACCAGCAGAGATCGGGGGGACTTTGGGTACAATGAGCAGTTCTTC
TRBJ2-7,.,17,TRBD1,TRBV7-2,CASSLGKVGTGGYEQYF,TGTGCCAGCAGCTTAGGAAAGGTGGGGACAGGGGGTTACGAGCAGTACTTC
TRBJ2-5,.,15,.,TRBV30,CAWSVPFRRGETQYF,TGTGCCTGGAGTGTCCCCTTTAGGAGGGGGGAGACCCAGTACTTC
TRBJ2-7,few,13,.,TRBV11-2,CASSLLVPHEQYF,TGTGCCAGCAGCCTTCTAGTACCCCACGAGCAGTACTTC
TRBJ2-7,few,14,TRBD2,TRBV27,CASSFGGSSYEQYF,TGTGCCAGCAGTTTCGGCGGGAGTTCTTACGAGCAGTACTTC
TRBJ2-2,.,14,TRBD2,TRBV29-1,CSVSGLANTGELFF,TGCAGCGTCAGCGGACTAGCGAACACCGGGGAGCTGTTTTTT
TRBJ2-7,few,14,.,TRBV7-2,CASSTIAPSYEQYF,TGTGCCAGCAGCACTATAGCTCCCTCCTACGAGCAGTACTTC
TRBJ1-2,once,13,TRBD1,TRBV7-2,CASSLRGGNGYTF,TGTGCCAGCAGCTTAAGAGGGGGCAATGGCTACACCTTC
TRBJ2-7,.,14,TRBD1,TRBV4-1,CASSLGTGLYEQYF,TGCGCCAGCAGCCTGGGGACAGGGCTCTACGAGCAGTACTTC